This T cell receptor (beta chain) was documented in a study of Graves' ophthalmopathy and Graves' hyperthyroidism. Amplification of the TCR beta CDR3 regions used RNA transcripts (as template). An initial RT-PCR round employing HTBI primers preceded a second-round multiplex PCR. Each CDR3 protein is one row after TCRdb ran MiXCR on the multiplex PCR reads. The sample has around 1,200,000 distinct CDR3 sequences, less than 45% seen once. Enrolled hyperthyroidism patients had a new diagnosis, a duration under 2 months, and an age of 18 to 65. Concerning this clonotype itself: Its antigen is still unknown.

Study conclusions and caveats: Blood contained most expanded thyroid clonotypes exceeding 0.001 frequency.

Trimming took 2 bases from V and 7 from J, leaving 8 bases between them. The CDR3 totals 12 residues. Looked up from germline, CDR1 is ENHRY and CDR2 is SYGVKD. Sequencing was performed on peripheral blood or thyroid tissue (not recorded which). This clonotype was sampled from an adult man with Graves' hyperthyroidism. The chain couples TRBV10-3 to TRBJ1-1; D is unresolved. The DNA for the CDR3 is TGTGCCATCAGTGAGGGGTTAAATGAAGCTTTCTTT. This gives the protein CAISEGLNEAFF.